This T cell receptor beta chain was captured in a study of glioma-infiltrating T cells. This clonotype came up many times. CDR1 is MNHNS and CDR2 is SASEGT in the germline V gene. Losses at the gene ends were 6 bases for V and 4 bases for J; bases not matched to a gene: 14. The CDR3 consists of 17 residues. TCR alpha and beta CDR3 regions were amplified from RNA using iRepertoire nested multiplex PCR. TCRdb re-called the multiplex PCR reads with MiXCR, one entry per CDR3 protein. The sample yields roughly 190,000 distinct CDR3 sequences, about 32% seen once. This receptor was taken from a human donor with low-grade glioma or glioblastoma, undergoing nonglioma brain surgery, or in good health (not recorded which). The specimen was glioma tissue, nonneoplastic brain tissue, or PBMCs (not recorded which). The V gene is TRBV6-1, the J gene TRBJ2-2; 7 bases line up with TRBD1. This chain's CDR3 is CASSYTKGQYITGELFF. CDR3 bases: TGTGCCAGCAGCTATACTAAGGGACAGTACATCACCGGGGAGCTGTTTTTT.